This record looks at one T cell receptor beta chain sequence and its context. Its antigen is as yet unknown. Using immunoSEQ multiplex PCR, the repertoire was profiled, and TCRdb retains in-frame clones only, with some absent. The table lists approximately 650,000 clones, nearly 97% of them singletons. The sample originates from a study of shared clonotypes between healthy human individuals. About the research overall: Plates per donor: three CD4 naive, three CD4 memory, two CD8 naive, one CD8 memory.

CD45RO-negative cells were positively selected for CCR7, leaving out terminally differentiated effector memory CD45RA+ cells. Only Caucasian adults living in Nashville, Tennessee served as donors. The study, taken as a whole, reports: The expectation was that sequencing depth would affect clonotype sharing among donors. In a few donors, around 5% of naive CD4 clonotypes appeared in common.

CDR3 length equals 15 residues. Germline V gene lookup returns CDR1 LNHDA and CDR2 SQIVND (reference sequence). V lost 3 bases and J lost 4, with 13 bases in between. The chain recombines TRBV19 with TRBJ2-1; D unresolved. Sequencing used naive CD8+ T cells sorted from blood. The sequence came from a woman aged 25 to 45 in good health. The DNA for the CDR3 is TGTGCCAGTAGTATTGGTTCGGCTAGTTACAATGAGCAGTTCTTC. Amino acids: CASSIGSASYNEQFF.